The TCR beta chain described here comes from a study of blood T cell repertoires in COVID-19. Here immunoSEQ multiplex PCR was the method, and the copy in TCRdb shows in-frame clones only, minus some. The data show about 150,000 clones, 83% seen once. In germline, CDR1 is SGHRS, CDR2 YFSETQ. V shed 1 base, J shed 6 bases, and the junction held 7 bases outside the gene matches. The CDR3 runs to 15 residues. The source is a woman of 80 years or more with acute or convalescent COVID-19. Sample: peripheral blood. V gene TRBV5-1 combines with J gene TRBJ2-5; 9 nucleotides agree with TRBD2. The CDR3 is CASSLSRGGPKTQYF. CDR3 sequence (DNA): TGCGCCAGCAGCTTGTCGCGGGGGGGCCCCAAGACCCAGTACTTC.